Following are 18 T cell receptor beta chains from one sample sequenced in a study of cytomegalovirus exposure and HLA in healthy donors. The PCR was carried out with 60 Vbeta primers and 13 Jbeta primers. This table comes from immunoSEQ multiplex PCR, and its TCRdb copy is limited to in-frame clones, with some not included. The sample shows more than 70,000 clones, over 75% of them seen only once. The sample comprised PBMCs. These receptors were obtained from a man under 40 in good health and CMV-seropositive.

The V and J genes are TRBV29-1 and TRBJ2-2, with 7 nucleotides matching TRBD2. V was pared by 0 bases and J by 7 bases, with 14 bases of the junction left unmatched. The CDR3 sequence is 17 residues long. Germline-derived CDR1 and CDR2 are SQVTM and ANQGSEA. CDR3 coding DNA: TGCAGCGTTGAAGATTGGGGGGAAGCGGGAAGGGTCGGGGAGCTGTTTTTT. Translation: CSVEDWGEAGRVGELFF.

This rearrangement joins TRBV13 to TRBJ2-1; TRBD2 might be the D (5 bases). The CDR3 loop spans 16 amino acids. From germline, CDR1 is PRHDT and CDR2 FYEKMQ (reference sequence). The ends were cut back, 5 bases at V and 7 bases at J, with 21 bases in the middle. The CDR3 is CASSTGLARDVNEQFF. CDR3 nucleotides: TGTGCCAGCAGCACCGGACTTGCTAGGGATGTAAATGAGCAGTTCTTC.

The table lists this clone with a few counts. The chain couples TRBV4-2 to TRBJ2-7; 11 bases are shared with TRBD2. The CDR3 is made up of 14 amino acids. Germline V gives CDR1 LGHNA, CDR2 YNFKEQ. J gave up 1 base and V 8 bases, and 4 bases lay outside the gene matches. In DNA, the CDR3 is TGTGCCAGCGCGGGACTAGCGGAGTCCTACGAGCAGTACTTC. Translating gives CASAGLAESYEQYF.

V usage is TRBV19 and J usage is TRBJ2-7; a weak D match, TRBD2 (5 bases). Germline lookup yields CDR1 LNHDA and CDR2 SQIVND (reference sequence). The V end lost 4 bases, the J end lost 4 bases, and 17 bases lay between the germline ends. CDR3 length: 15 amino acids. The CDR3 reads CASSSSGSLGYEQYF. In DNA, the CDR3 is TGTGCCAGTAGTAGCTCGGGGTCCCTGGGGTACGAGCAGTACTTC.

This clone has just one count. This chain joins TRBV5-5 and TRBJ1-5; no clear D gene. V lost 4 bases and J lost 2, with 10 bases in between. The CDR3 is 14 residues long. The germline gives CDR1 SGHKS, CDR2 YYEKEE (reference sequence). The CDR3, as DNA: TGTGCCAGCAGCCAATCTATAGGCAATCAGCCCCAGCATTTT. Translated, it gives CASSQSIGNQPQHF.

In this sample, this clone turned up a few times. The chain joins TRBV19 to TRBJ1-5; a weak D match, TRBD1 (5 bases). The germline gives CDR1 LNHDA, CDR2 SQIVND (reference sequence). The CDR3 has 16 residues. The V end lost 6 bases, the J end lost 7 bases, and 22 bases lay between the germline ends. The CDR3 reads CASSTKPGEAGQPQHF. For the CDR3, the DNA is TGTGCCAGTAGCACCAAGCCGGGGGAAGCTGGCCAGCCCCAGCATTTT.

This chain joins TRBV6-6 and TRBJ1-1; TRBD1 might be the D (6 bases). The germline gives CDR1 MNHNY, CDR2 SVGAGI (reference sequence). The CDR3 has 13 residues. V was pared by 8 bases and J by 3 bases, with 13 bases between. This chain's CDR3 is CASVPGGHTEAFF. The CDR3 DNA reads as TGTGCCAGCGTCCCGGGGGGGCACACTGAAGCTTTCTTT.

The chain is built from TRBV6-5 and TRBJ2-7; 9 bases are a match to TRBD2. Trimming removed 4 bases from V and 2 bases from J; junction bases left unmatched: 3. This CDR3 contains 14 residues. Germline CDR1 MNHEY, CDR2 SVGAGI. The CDR3 bases are TGTGCCAGCAGTTCGGGACTAGCAACCTACGAGCAGTACTTC. This codes for CASSSGLATYEQYF.

This rearrangement joins TRBV29-1 to TRBJ1-1; D remains ambiguous. The CDR3 is made up of 13 amino acids. V lost 5 bases and J lost 2, with 12 bases in between. CDR1 and CDR2 from the germline V gene are SQVTM and ANQGSEA. This chain's CDR3 is CSVQSNVNTEAFF. DNA of the CDR3: TGCAGCGTTCAGTCAAACGTTAACACTGAAGCTTTCTTT.

The chain recombines TRBV7-2 with TRBJ2-1, with D tentatively TRBD2 (5 bases). With 7 bases removed from V and 4 bases from J, the gap between germline ends came to 17 bases. The CDR3 length is 15 residues. Germline V lookup: CDR1 SGHTA, CDR2 FQGNSA. The CDR3: CASKRERSIYNEQFF. The DNA for the CDR3 is TGTGCCAGCAAGAGGGAGCGGAGTATATACAATGAGCAGTTCTTC. Drawing the rest from reference TRBV7-2 and TRBJ2-1, the complete variable domain is GAGVSQSPSNKVTEKGKDVELRCDPISGHTALYWYRQSLGQGLEFLIYFQGNSAPDKSGLPSDRFSAERTGGSVSTLTIQRTQQEDSAVYLCASKRERSIYNEQFFGPGTRLTVL.

This clone was counted only a few times. The V call is TRBV2, the J call TRBJ1-3; D might be TRBD1 (5 bases). The CDR3 has 14 residues. Germline loops: CDR1 SNHLY, CDR2 FYNNEI. V lost 5 bases to trimming and J lost 8 bases, with 16 bases between them. DNA for the CDR3: TGTGCCAGCAGTCTTAGGCAGCTAGGGGACACCATATATTTT. Its translation: CASSLRQLGDTIYF.

The V call is TRBV7-3, the J call TRBJ2-6, with 10 bases fitting TRBD1. CDR3 length equals 20 residues. V shed 5 bases, J shed 2 bases, and the junction held 15 bases outside the gene matches. Germline CDR1 and CDR2: SGHTA and FQGTGA. DNA for the CDR3: TGTGCCAGCAGCCCGAAGGGGACAGGGGTGGCCGGGGCTGGGGCCAACGTCCTGACTTTC. It specifies CASSPKGTGVAGAGANVLTF.

The V call is TRBV19, the J call TRBJ2-3; D perhaps matches TRBD2 (6 bases). Germline V gene sequence: CDR1 LNHDA, CDR2 SQIVND (reference sequence). This CDR3 is built from 14 residues. V was trimmed by 1 base and J by 5 bases, leaving 10 bases between them. The CDR3 region has the DNA TGTGCCAGTAGTATAGCGGGGCGGGGAGATACGCAGTATTTT. Its protein is CASSIAGRGDTQYF.

The chain combines TRBV6-1 with TRBJ1-1; D remains ambiguous. This CDR3 is 15 amino acids long. The V end lost 6 bases, the J end lost 1 base, and 15 bases lay between the germline ends. Germline CDR1 reads MNHNS; CDR2 reads SASEGT. The CDR3 region has the DNA TGTGCCAGCAGGGAGACCGGGAGGAAGAACACTGAAGCTTTCTTT. This sequence encodes CASRETGRKNTEAFF.

The rearrangement joins TRBV5-4 to TRBJ2-5; 8 bases match TRBD2. The J segment lost 5 bases and the V segment lost 6 bases, leaving 9 bases of the junction unmatched. Germline-derived CDR1 and CDR2 are SGHNT and YYREEE (reference sequence). The CDR3 length is 14 residues. CDR3 sequence reads: CASTHHRGGETQYF. CDR3 nucleotides: TGTGCCAGCACCCACCACCGGGGGGGGGAGACCCAGTACTTC.

This clone was seen just once. This chain links TRBV4-1 with TRBJ1-1, with D tentatively TRBD1 (5 bases). Trimming cost V 5 bases and J 1 base, with 11 bases left between them. The CDR3 covers 14 residues. Germline V CDR1 and CDR2: MGHRA, YSYEKL. CDR3 residues: CASSAPTANTEAFF. As DNA, the CDR3 is TGCGCCAGCAGCGCCCCGACAGCGAACACTGAAGCTTTCTTT.

The chain is built from TRBV9 and TRBJ2-1; D uncertain. V was cut by 2 bases and J by 3 bases, with 3 bases left in between. Germline lookup yields CDR1 SGDLS and CDR2 YYNGEE. This CDR3 region has 12 residues. CDR3 DNA: TGTGCCAGCAGCGTGAGCTACAATGAGCAGTTCTTC. It translates to CASSVSYNEQFF. Based on the CDR3 plus reference TRBV9 and TRBJ2-1, the full variable domain is DSGVTQTPKHLITATGQRVTLRCSPRSGDLSVYWYQQSLDQGLQFLIQYYNGEERAKGNILERFSAQQFPDLHSELNLSSLELGDSALYFCASSVSYNEQFFGPGTRLTVL.

V usage is TRBV19 and J usage is TRBJ1-1, with D perhaps TRBD1 (5 bases). The germline V and J ends were trimmed by 3 bases and 4 bases, with 15 bases remaining between them. This CDR3 comprises 15 residues. Per germline, CDR1 LNHDA and CDR2 SQIVND (reference sequence). The CDR3 DNA sequence: TGTGCCAGTAGTATGACAGCCACGTGGGGCACTGAAGCTTTCTTT. It translates to CASSMTATWGTEAFF.